This paragraph reports one T cell receptor beta chain. What it binds is unknown. This sample was taken from a study of cytomegalovirus exposure and HLA in healthy donors. Study-level background: Of the donors genotyped, several hundred in all, over 80% fell in the Caucasian-associated ancestry cluster.

Findings and caveats of the study: TCR beta chain V- and J-gene trimming was linked, in a later analysis, to a missense variant in DCLRE1C. The authors listed over 150 TCR beta chains as cytomegalovirus-associated. Later, an analysis showed that TCR beta chains associated with HLA were more clonally expanded than others that were equally common.

The CDR3 consists of 17 residues. The ends lost 9 bases at V and 2 bases at J; junction bases unmatched: 16. The germline V gene encodes CDR1 LNHDA and CDR2 SQIVND (reference sequence). 60 Vbeta and 13 Jbeta primers were used in PCR. Libraries were prepared by immunoSEQ multiplex PCR; TCRdb keeps only in-frame clonotypes and omits some of them. The sample has 200,000 to 250,000 clones, 60% to 85% seen once. This rearrangement joins TRBV19 to TRBJ2-5, with TRBD1 matching over 9 bases. The sample consisted of PBMCs. The receptor comes from a man aged 40-50 years in good health and CMV-seronegative. The CDR3 sequence: CARQGGGGTGRQETQYF. The CDR3 nucleotides are TGTGCCAGACAGGGAGGAGGGGGGACAGGGAGACAAGAGACCCAGTACTTC.